The clone carrying this T cell receptor (beta chain) was counted once. The antigen is unknown. Selection required adequate fresh-frozen tumor tissue plus more than two years' survival data. The CDR3 extends over 17 amino acids. The entry originates in a study of glioma-infiltrating T cells after dendritic cell vaccination. Background on the study: Treatment, given 2003 to 2012, was autologous tumor lysate-pulsed dendritic cell vaccination.

Study-level results: No direct clonality-survival link was found; a diverse polyclonal response may matter.

The protocol was immunoSEQ multiplex PCR, while the TCRdb copy is restricted to in-frame clones and leaves out a portion. The sample holds more than 100,000 clones, roughly 80% seen once. The chain couples TRBV1 to TRBJ2-7; TRBD1, the table's D call, lacks a check against the DNA. TRBV1 is tagged as a pseudogene. The source of this sequence is a human donor with glioblastoma. The sequences come from blood, collected before dendritic cell vaccination. The CDR3 reads CTSSHTTGLPLRYEQYF. The CDR3 DNA reads TGCACCAGCAGCCACACGACAGGGCTCCCACTCCGGTACGAGCAGTACTTC.